The 29 T cell receptor beta chains below come from one sample, sequenced in a study of T cells in Graves' hyperthyroidism and ophthalmopathy. The CDR3 regions of TCR beta were amplified from RNA transcripts. During a first-round RT-PCR of the TCR CDR3, the HTBI primer set was used. TCRdb ran MiXCR on the multiplex PCR reads and lists one entry per CDR3 protein. The sample lists roughly 290,000 distinct CDR3 sequences, approximately 15% occurring once. The sequenced sample consisted of blood. These TCRs come from a woman aged 55-69 years with Graves' ophthalmopathy.

This clonotype has a count of ten or more. The V gene is TRBV12-3 or TRBV12-4, the J gene TRBJ2-5; 14 nucleotides match TRBD2. The trim removed 6 bases at V and 7 bases at J, leaving 4 bases unmatched. The length of the CDR3 is 14 residues. The chain's CDR3 is CASSLTSGGATQYF. In nucleotides, the CDR3 is TGTGCCAGCAGCCTGACTAGCGGGGGGGCGACCCAGTACTTC.

This chain uses TRBV14 with TRBJ2-5; D uncertain. The CDR3 consists of 12 residues. Germline assignment: CDR1 SGHDN and CDR2 FVKESK. V shed 3 bases and J shed 2 bases, with 4 bases lying between them. The CDR3 protein is CASSQFQETQYF. DNA of the CDR3: TGTGCCAGCAGCCAGTTTCAAGAGACCCAGTACTTC. The variable domain in full, with the rest retrieved from reference TRBV14 and TRBJ2-5, is EAGVTQFPSHSVIEKGQTVTLRCDPISGHDNLYWYRRVMGKEIKFLLHFVKESKQDESGMPNNRFLAERTGGTYSTLKVQPAELEDSGVYFCASSQFQETQYFGPGTRLLVL.

This clonotype has at least ten counts. The V call is TRBV28, the J call TRBJ2-7, with 9 bases lining up with TRBD1. J lost 0 bases, V lost 6 bases, and 3 bases had no gene match. Per the germline V gene, CDR1 is MDHEN and CDR2 is SYDVKM. CDR3 length equals 14 residues. CDR3 DNA sequence: TGTGCCAGCAGCCAGACAGGGGGCTCCTACGAGCAGTACTTC. Translated: CASSQTGGSYEQYF.

This clonotype was seen repeatedly, ten times or more. The rearrangement links TRBV28 to TRBJ1-6; the match to TRBD1 covers 9 bases. Germline CDR1 reads MDHEN; CDR2 reads SYDVKM. The trim removed 6 bases at V and 7 bases at J, leaving 7 bases unmatched. The CDR3 contains 15 residues. The CDR3 here is CASSRPDRGNSPLHF. For the CDR3, the DNA is TGTGCCAGCAGCCGCCCGGACAGGGGAAATTCACCCCTCCACTTT.

V gene TRBV20-1 combines with J gene TRBJ1-4, with 12 bases identical to TRBD1. The CDR3 consists of 17 residues. Per germline, CDR1 DFQATT and CDR2 SNEGSKA (reference sequence). V dropped 2 bases and J dropped 7; count of bases not matched to a gene: 11. The CDR3: CSARSGTGGGWGEKLFF. The CDR3 DNA reads as TGCAGTGCTAGATCCGGGACAGGGGGCGGTTGGGGTGAAAAACTGTTTTTT.

This clonotype was recorded a few times. The rearrangement joins TRBV30 to TRBJ1-5, with no clear D. The ends were cut back, 3 bases at V and 2 bases at J, with 11 bases in the middle. The CDR3 is 14 amino acids. Germline CDR1 is GTSNPN and CDR2 is SVGIG (reference sequence). The CDR3 loop is CAWSPLRGNQPQHF. In nucleotides, the CDR3 is TGTGCCTGGAGCCCACTAAGGGGCAATCAGCCCCAGCATTTT.

This clonotype showed up just a few times. The chain carries TRBV6-1 and TRBJ2-7; TRBD1 aligns across 9 bases. This CDR3 comprises 14 residues. Germline CDR1 is MNHNS and CDR2 is SASEGT. J lost 0 bases, V lost 6 bases, and 3 bases had no gene match. This chain's CDR3 is CASSGQGSSYEQYF. DNA for the CDR3: TGTGCCAGCAGCGGACAGGGGAGCTCCTACGAGCAGTACTTC.

This clonotype was counted at least ten times. The chain uses TRBV20-1 and TRBJ1-6; 8 bases are a match to TRBD1. CDR1 is DFQATT, CDR2 SNEGSKA, per germline (reference sequence). CDR3 length: 15 amino acids. The V and J ends lost 3 bases and 5 bases, in that order; junction bases with no gene match: 6. The CDR3 loop is CSASTRTGNNSPLHF. The CDR3 coding sequence is TGCAGTGCTAGCACTCGGACAGGGAATAATTCACCCCTCCACTTT.

This clonotype was seen many times. This sequence joins TRBV7-9 and TRBJ2-3; TRBD1 matches at 12 bases. This CDR3 comprises 16 residues. With V trimmed by 5 bases and J by 3 bases, 6 bases remained unmatched. Per the germline V gene, CDR1 is SEHNR and CDR2 is FQNEAQ (reference sequence). CDR3 DNA: TGTGCCAGCAGCCCCGGGACAGGGGGCGCGACAGATACGCAGTATTTT. Its translation is CASSPGTGGATDTQYF.

The chain is built from TRBV18 and TRBJ2-1; D perhaps matches TRBD2 (6 bases). The CDR3 has 16 amino acids. Germline V gives CDR1 KGHSH, CDR2 LQKENI. V was clipped by 3 bases and J by 7 bases, with 19 bases between them. The CDR3 coding sequence is TGTGCCAGCTCACCCCCAGGAGGGCTGGTTGAAAATGAGCAGTTCTTC. Translation gives CASSPPGGLVENEQFF. The entire variable domain, with the rest obtained from reference TRBV18 and TRBJ2-1, is as follows: NAGVMQNPRHLVRRRGQEARLRCSPMKGHSHVYWYRQLPEEGLKFMVYLQKENIIDESGMPKERFSAEFPKEGPSILRIQQVVRGDSAAYFCASSPPGGLVENEQFFGPGTRLTVL.

This clonotype was counted ten times or more. J is TRBJ2-5 and V is TRBV29-1, with 10 bases matching TRBD1. CDR1 is SQVTM and CDR2 is ANQGSEA in the germline V gene. V shed 4 bases and J 4 bases; nucleotides not matched to a gene: 12. CDR3 length equals 16 residues. The CDR3 loop is CSVGLSGQGTGETQYF. The CDR3 nucleotides are TGCAGCGTTGGGCTTTCGGGACAGGGGACCGGAGAGACCCAGTACTTC. Drawing the rest from reference TRBV29-1 and TRBJ2-5, the complete variable domain is SAVISQKPSRDICQRGTSLTIQCQVDSQVTMMFWYRQQPGQSLTLIATANQGSEATYESGFVIDKFPISRPNLTFSTLTVSNMSPEDSSIYLCSVGLSGQGTGETQYFGPGTRLLVL.

This clonotype was observed a single time. V usage is TRBV30 and J usage is TRBJ2-7; D uncertain. Trimming left V 1 base short and J 5 bases short, with 6 bases between. The CDR3 consists of 11 residues. CDR1 and CDR2 (germline): GTSNPN, SVGIG (reference sequence). The CDR3 is CAWSAGHEQYF. CDR3 coding DNA: TGTGCCTGGAGTGCGGGCCACGAGCAGTACTTC.

This chain joins TRBV13 and TRBJ1-2; D is perhaps TRBD1 (5 bases). V was shortened by 5 bases and J by 8 bases, with 15 bases between the two germline ends. This CDR3 has 13 amino acids. Germline CDR1 PRHDT, CDR2 FYEKMQ (reference sequence). The DNA of the CDR3 is TGTGCCAGCAGCCTTAGGGGTGTGGGGGGCTACACCTTC. Amino acids: CASSLRGVGGYTF.

This clonotype was counted only a few times. V and J are TRBV10-2 and TRBJ2-3; D possibly corresponds to TRBD2 (5 bases). Trimming pared 6 bases from V and 3 bases from J, leaving 19 bases between. The CDR3 has 16 amino acids. The germline CDR1 and CDR2 sequences are WSHSY and SAAADI. The CDR3 here is CASSRGWGERTDTQYF. CDR3 DNA: TGCGCCAGCAGCCGAGGTTGGGGAGAGAGGACAGATACGCAGTATTTT.

The chain uses TRBV5-1 and TRBJ2-1; D is uncertain. Trimming cost V 0 bases and J 8 bases, with 15 bases left between them. CDR3 length equals 15 residues. Per germline, CDR1 SGHRS and CDR2 YFSETQ. This CDR3 is CASSLGTAVGDEQFF. The CDR3 nucleotides read TGCGCCAGCAGCTTGGGGACGGCGGTTGGTGATGAGCAGTTCTTC.

The chain recombines TRBV7-2 with TRBJ2-5, with D unresolved. CDR3 size: 14 residues. V lost 0 bases and J 5 bases, leaving 10 bases between the germline ends. Germline loops: CDR1 SGHTA, CDR2 FQGNSA. This CDR3 is CASSLASPRETQYF. DNA of the CDR3: TGTGCCAGCAGCTTAGCGTCCCCGAGGGAGACCCAGTACTTC.

The CDR3 region is CASSLVGDYYNEQFF. CDR3 DNA: TGTGCCAGCAGCTTAGTCGGTGACTACTACAATGAGCAGTTCTTC. V usage is TRBV7-2 and J usage is TRBJ2-1; tentatively, D is TRBD2 (5 bases). The CDR3 covers 15 residues. Trimming stripped 1 base from V and 3 bases from J, with 10 bases between. Germline loops: CDR1 SGHTA, CDR2 FQGNSA. Combining the CDR3 with reference TRBV7-2 and TRBJ2-1 gives the whole variable domain GAGVSQSPSNKVTEKGKDVELRCDPISGHTALYWYRQSLGQGLEFLIYFQGNSAPDKSGLPSDRFSAERTGGSVSTLTIQRTQQEDSAVYLCASSLVGDYYNEQFFGPGTRLTVL.

This clonotype has just a few counts. The chain combines TRBV30 with TRBJ1-1, with D possibly TRBD1 on 6 matching bases. V was trimmed by 4 bases and J by 2 bases, leaving 11 bases between them. CDR1 and CDR2 from the germline V gene are GTSNPN and SVGIG (reference sequence). The CDR3 is made up of 13 amino acids. CDR3 in amino acids: CAWNRQANTEAFF. CDR3 DNA sequence: TGTGCCTGGAATCGACAGGCTAACACTGAAGCTTTCTTT.

This clonotype has at least ten counts. The rearrangement joins TRBV12-3 or TRBV12-4 to TRBJ1-5; D unclear. The V end was cut by 8 bases, the J end by 2 bases, with 13 bases between. The CDR3 is 14 residues long. In DNA, the CDR3 is TGTGCCAGCCAGGAGTTGGATGGCAATCAGCCCCAGCATTTT. Its translation: CASQELDGNQPQHF.

This clonotype was detected ten times or more. This chain connects TRBV12-5 to TRBJ1-5; 7 bases agree with TRBD1. The CDR3 loop spans 13 amino acids. CDR1 is LGHNT, CDR2 FRNRAP, per germline. Germline trimming cut 11 bases from V and 3 bases from J; bases unmatched to any gene: 7. CDR3 protein: CACDRVYNQPQHF. Written as DNA, the CDR3 is TGTGCTTGTGACAGGGTTTACAATCAGCCCCAGCATTTT.

This clonotype was seen at least ten times. The rearrangement uses TRBV7-9 and TRBJ2-7; D may be TRBD1 (5 bases). The V end was cut by 5 bases, the J end by 3 bases, with 8 bases between. From germline, CDR1 is SEHNR and CDR2 FQNEAQ (reference sequence). This CDR3 is built from 12 residues. The DNA for the CDR3 is TGTGCCAGCAGCGTAGACAGCTACGAGCAGTACTTC. Encoded protein: CASSVDSYEQYF.

Many counts were recorded for this clonotype. J is TRBJ1-1 and V is TRBV18; weak D call: TRBD1 (6 bases). The germline CDR1 and CDR2 sequences are KGHSH and LQKENI. This CDR3 is built from 14 residues. Trimming removed 0 bases from V and 5 bases from J, with 10 bases in between. The CDR3: CASSPPAGVTEAFF. CDR3 nucleotides: TGTGCCAGCTCACCACCAGCAGGGGTAACTGAAGCTTTCTTT. Complete variable domain (other parts from reference TRBV18 and TRBJ1-1): NAGVMQNPRHLVRRRGQEARLRCSPMKGHSHVYWYRQLPEEGLKFMVYLQKENIIDESGMPKERFSAEFPKEGPSILRIQQVVRGDSAAYFCASSPPAGVTEAFFGQGTRLTVV.

In this sample, this clonotype turned up many times. The rearrangement joins TRBV6-2 or TRBV6-3 to TRBJ1-5, with D hard to call. Germline lookup yields CDR1 MNHEY and CDR2 SVGEGT. This CDR3 has 14 residues. V was pared by 3 bases and J by 5 bases, with 11 bases between. This chain's CDR3 is CASSYWGDHQPQHF. CDR3 coding DNA: TGTGCCAGCAGTTATTGGGGAGACCATCAGCCCCAGCATTTT.

There are many counts of this clonotype. The CDR3 loop is CASSEFVGSSETQYF. The CDR3, as DNA: TGTGCCAGCAGTGAATTTGTCGGGAGCTCAGAGACCCAGTACTTC. The chain joins TRBV25-1 to TRBJ2-5; maybe TRBD2 (6 bases). V was trimmed by 1 base and J by 4 bases, leaving 13 bases between them. The CDR3 loop spans 15 amino acids. Germline V lookup: CDR1 MGHDK, CDR2 SYGVNS.

The chain is built from TRBV18 and TRBJ2-1, with 8 bases lining up with TRBD2. The CDR3 totals 14 residues. Germline assignment: CDR1 KGHSH and CDR2 LQKENI. V was clipped by 3 bases and J by 4 bases; unmatched bases: 2. The CDR3 DNA follows: TGTGCCAGCTCACCTAGCGGGGCTTACAATGAGCAGTTCTTC. Translated: CASSPSGAYNEQFF.

This clonotype was observed a handful of times. This chain links TRBV5-5 with TRBJ2-3, with 10 bases identical to TRBD2. The CDR3 is 17 amino acids. Germline CDR1 SGHKS, CDR2 YYEKEE (reference sequence). V shed 3 bases and J 5 bases; nucleotides not matched to a gene: 12. CDR3 in DNA: TGTGCCAGCAGCTCCGGAAGCGGGGGGGCCGACAAAGATACGCAGTATTTT. This gives the protein CASSSGSGGADKDTQYF.

The chain couples TRBV6-5 to TRBJ1-2; D is undetermined. Deletions cut 0 bases from V and 1 base from J, with 6 bases between. The CDR3 loop spans 14 amino acids. Germline CDR1 reads MNHEY; CDR2 reads SVGAGI. The CDR3 DNA follows: TGTGCCAGCAGTTACTCGATTGATAACTATGGCTACACCTTC. This gives the protein CASSYSIDNYGYTF.

This clonotype was detected many times. This sequence joins TRBV12-3 or TRBV12-4 and TRBJ1-6, with TRBD1 matching over 9 bases. V shed 6 bases and J 10 bases; nucleotides not matched to a gene: 10. The CDR3 is 15 residues long. The CDR3 coding sequence is TGTGCCAGCAGCCCAACAGGGGGCGCAGGGTCACCCCTCCACTTT. Translating gives CASSPTGGAGSPLHF.

There are many counts of this clonotype. The V gene is TRBV20-1, the J gene TRBJ2-7; 7 nucleotides match TRBD1. Germline CDR1 reads DFQATT; CDR2 reads SNEGSKA (reference sequence). V gave up 6 bases and J gave up 5 bases; unmatched junction bases: 10. CDR3 size: 13 residues. The CDR3 DNA follows: TGCAGTGCAATGGGACAGTATGGCCACGAGCAGTACTTC. Protein sequence: CSAMGQYGHEQYF.